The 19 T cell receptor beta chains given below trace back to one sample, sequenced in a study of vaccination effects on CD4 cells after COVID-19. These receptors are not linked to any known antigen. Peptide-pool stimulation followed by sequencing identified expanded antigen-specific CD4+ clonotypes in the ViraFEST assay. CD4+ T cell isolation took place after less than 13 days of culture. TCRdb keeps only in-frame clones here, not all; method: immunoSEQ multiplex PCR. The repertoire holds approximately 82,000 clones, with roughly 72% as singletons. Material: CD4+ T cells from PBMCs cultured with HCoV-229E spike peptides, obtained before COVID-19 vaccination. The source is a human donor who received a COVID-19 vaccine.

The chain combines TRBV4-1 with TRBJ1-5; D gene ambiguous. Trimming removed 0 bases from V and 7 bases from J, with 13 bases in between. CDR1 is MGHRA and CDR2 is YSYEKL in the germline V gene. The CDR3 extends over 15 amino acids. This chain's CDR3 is CASSQDHGPGQPQHF. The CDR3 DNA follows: TGCGCCAGCAGCCAAGACCACGGGCCCGGCCAGCCCCAGCATTTT.

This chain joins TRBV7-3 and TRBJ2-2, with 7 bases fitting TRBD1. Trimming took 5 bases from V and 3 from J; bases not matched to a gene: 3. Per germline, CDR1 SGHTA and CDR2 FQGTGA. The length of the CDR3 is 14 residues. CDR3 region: CASSPGQHTGELFF. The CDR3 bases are TGTGCCAGCAGCCCGGGACAGCACACCGGGGAGCTGTTTTTT.

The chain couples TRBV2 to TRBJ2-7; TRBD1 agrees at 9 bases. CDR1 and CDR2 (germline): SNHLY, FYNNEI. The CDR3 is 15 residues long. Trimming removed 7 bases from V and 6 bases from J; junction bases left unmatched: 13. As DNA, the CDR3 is TGTGCCAGCAAGGAGAGGGACAGGGTGGGTCGCGAGCAGTACGTC. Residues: CASKERDRVGREQYV.

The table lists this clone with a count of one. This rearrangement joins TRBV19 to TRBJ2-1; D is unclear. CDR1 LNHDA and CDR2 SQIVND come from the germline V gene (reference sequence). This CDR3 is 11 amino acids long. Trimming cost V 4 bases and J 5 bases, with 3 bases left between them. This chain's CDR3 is CASSTHNEQFF. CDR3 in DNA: TGTGCCAGTAGTACCCACAATGAGCAGTTCTTC.

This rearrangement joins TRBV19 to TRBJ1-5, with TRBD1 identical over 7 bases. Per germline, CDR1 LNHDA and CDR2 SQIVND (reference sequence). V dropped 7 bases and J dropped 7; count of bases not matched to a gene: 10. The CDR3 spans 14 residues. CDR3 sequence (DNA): TGTGCCAGTACCGACAGGGACGCAGGACAGCCCCAGCATTTT. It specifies CASTDRDAGQPQHF.

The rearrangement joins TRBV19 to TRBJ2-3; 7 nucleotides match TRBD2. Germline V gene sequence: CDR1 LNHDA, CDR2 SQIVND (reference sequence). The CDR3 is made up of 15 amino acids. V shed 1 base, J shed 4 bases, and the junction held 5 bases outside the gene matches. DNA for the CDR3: TGTGCCAGTAGTATAGTAGAAGCGGGGTCAGATACGCAGTATTTT. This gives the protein CASSIVEAGSDTQYF.

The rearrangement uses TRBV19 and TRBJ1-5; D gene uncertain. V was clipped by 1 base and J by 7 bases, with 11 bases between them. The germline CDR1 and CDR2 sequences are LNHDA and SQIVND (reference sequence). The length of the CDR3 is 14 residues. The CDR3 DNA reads TGTGCCAGTAGTATAGGGAAGGGCGGACAGCCCCAGCATTTT. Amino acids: CASSIGKGGQPQHF.

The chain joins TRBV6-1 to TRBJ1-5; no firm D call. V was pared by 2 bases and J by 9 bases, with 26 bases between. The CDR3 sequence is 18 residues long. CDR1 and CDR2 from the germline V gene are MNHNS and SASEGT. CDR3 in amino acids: CASSETLSQSRFFRPQHF. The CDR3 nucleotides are TGTGCCAGCAGTGAAACGCTCAGTCAAAGTCGGTTTTTTCGGCCCCAGCATTTT.

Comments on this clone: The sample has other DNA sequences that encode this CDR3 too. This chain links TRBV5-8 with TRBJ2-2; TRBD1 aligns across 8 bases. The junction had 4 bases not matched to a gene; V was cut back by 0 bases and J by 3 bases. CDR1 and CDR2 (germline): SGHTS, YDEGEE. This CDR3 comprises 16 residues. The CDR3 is CASSLARQGYTGELFF. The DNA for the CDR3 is TGTGCCAGCAGCTTGGCCAGACAGGGGTACACCGGGGAGCTGTTTTTT.

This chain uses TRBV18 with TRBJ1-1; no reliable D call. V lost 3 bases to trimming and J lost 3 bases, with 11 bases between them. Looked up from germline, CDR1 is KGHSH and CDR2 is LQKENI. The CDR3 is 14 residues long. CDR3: CASSPPAQYTEAFF. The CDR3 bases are TGTGCCAGCTCACCGCCGGCACAGTACACTGAAGCTTTCTTT.

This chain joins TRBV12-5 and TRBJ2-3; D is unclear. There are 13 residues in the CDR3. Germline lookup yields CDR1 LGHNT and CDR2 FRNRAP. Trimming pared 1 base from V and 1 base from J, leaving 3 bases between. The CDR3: CASGLGGTDTQYF. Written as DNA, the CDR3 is TGTGCTAGTGGTTTGGGGGGCACAGATACGCAGTATTTT.

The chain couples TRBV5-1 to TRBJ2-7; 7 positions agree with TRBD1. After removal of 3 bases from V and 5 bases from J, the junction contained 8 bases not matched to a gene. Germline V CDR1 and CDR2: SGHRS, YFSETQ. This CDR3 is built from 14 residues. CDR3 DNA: TGCGCCAGCAGCTGGAGACAGGGCGAAAACGAGCAGTACGTC. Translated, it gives CASSWRQGENEQYV.

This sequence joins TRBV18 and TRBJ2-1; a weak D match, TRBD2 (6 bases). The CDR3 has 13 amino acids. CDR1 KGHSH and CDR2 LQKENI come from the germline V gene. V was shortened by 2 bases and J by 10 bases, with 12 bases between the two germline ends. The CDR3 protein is CASSPGGVSEQFF. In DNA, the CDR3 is TGTGCCAGCTCACCAGGAGGGGTGAGCGAGCAGTTCTTC.

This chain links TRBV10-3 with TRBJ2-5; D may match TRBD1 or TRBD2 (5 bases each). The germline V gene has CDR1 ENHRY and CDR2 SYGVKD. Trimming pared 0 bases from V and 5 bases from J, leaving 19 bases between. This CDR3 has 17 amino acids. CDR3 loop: CAISESGAEGIRETQYF. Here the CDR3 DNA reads TGTGCCATCAGTGAGTCTGGGGCCGAGGGTATTCGGGAGACCCAGTACTTC.

CDR3 sequence reads: CASSLGPSGGRGDTQYF. In nucleotides, the CDR3 is TGCGCCAGCAGCTTGGGCCCTAGCGGGGGTCGGGGAGATACGCAGTATTTT. This chain connects TRBV5-1 to TRBJ2-3; 10 nucleotides agree with TRBD2. V trimming: 0 bases; J trimming: 5 bases; junction bases outside the gene matches: 9. Germline assignment: CDR1 SGHRS and CDR2 YFSETQ. The CDR3 has 17 residues.

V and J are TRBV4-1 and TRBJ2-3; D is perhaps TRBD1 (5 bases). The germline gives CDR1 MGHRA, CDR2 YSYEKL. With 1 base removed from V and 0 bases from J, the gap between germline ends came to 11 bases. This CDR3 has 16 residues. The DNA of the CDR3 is TGCGCCAGCAGCCAAGTCGACAGAAGGAGCACAGATACGCAGTATTTT. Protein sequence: CASSQVDRRSTDTQYF.

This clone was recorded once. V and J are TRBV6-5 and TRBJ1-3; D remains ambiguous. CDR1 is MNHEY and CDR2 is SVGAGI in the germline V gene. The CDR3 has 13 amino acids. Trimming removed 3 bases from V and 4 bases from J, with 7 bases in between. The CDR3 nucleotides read TGTGCCAGCAGTTATGAGGTGGGAAACACCATATATTTT. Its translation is CASSYEVGNTIYF.

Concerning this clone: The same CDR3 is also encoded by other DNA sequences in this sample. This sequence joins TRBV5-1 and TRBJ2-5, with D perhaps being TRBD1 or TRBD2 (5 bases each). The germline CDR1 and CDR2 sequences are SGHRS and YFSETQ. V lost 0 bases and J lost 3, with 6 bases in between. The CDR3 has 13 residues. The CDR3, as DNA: TGCGCCAGCAGCTTGGTGGGGGAAGAGACCCAGTACTTC. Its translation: CASSLVGEETQYF.

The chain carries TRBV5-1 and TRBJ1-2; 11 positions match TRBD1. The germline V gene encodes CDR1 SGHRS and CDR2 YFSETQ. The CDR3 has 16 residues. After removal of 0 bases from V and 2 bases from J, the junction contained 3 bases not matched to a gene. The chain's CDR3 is CASSLEGDRGNYGYTF. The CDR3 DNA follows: TGCGCCAGCAGCTTGGAAGGGGACAGGGGGAACTATGGCTACACCTTC. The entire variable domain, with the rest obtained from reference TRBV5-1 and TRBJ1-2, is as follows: KAGVTQTPRYLIKTRGQQVTLSCSPISGHRSVSWYQQTPGQGLQFLFEYFSETQRNKGNFPGRFSGRQFSNSRSEMNVSTLELGDSALYLCASSLEGDRGNYGYTFGSGTRLTVV.